The 16 T cell receptor beta chains presented below share a single source sample, sequenced in a study of Ad26.COV2.S vaccination and SARS-CoV-2 variants. Treatment reported: 15 to 20 received Ad26.COV2.S at low or high dose, single or two shots; five or six received placebo; per-sample allocation not given. Sampling took place 63 days after the first vaccine or placebo injection. Measured with immunoSEQ multiplex PCR; TCRdb has only the in-frame clones, and not every one. The table has a few hundred thousand clones, 75% to 95% seen once. The material sequenced was peripheral blood, taken in a trial of Ad26.COV2.S vaccine versus placebo. Every receptor here comes from a person aged 18-60 years who received the Ad26.COV2.S COVID-19 vaccine or a placebo.

The rearrangement uses TRBV5-6 and TRBJ1-3; TRBD1 aligns across 10 bases. Germline loops: CDR1 SGHDT, CDR2 YYEEEE. There are 15 residues in the CDR3. J lost 4 bases, V lost 4 bases, and 5 bases had no gene match. As DNA, the CDR3 is TGTGCCAGCAGCCTGACAGGGGGCGTGGGAAACACCATATATTTT. Protein sequence: CASSLTGGVGNTIYF.

The table lists this clone with a count of one. The genes are TRBV2 and TRBJ2-5, with D perhaps matching TRBD1 (6 bases). This CDR3 comprises 12 residues. Trimming took off 7 bases at V and 5 bases at J, with 11 bases between the two ends. CDR1 and CDR2 (germline): SNHLY, FYNNEI. The CDR3 nucleotides read TGTGCCAGCATGAGGGGGTGGGAGACCCAGTACTTC. It codes for CASMRGWETQYF.

This chain links TRBV3-1 (or the pseudogene TRBV3-2) with TRBJ2-7; the match to TRBD1 covers 10 bases. The CDR3 covers 15 residues. V lost 0 bases and J lost 7; bases outside the gene matches: 6. Germline CDR1 LGHDT, CDR2 YNNKEL (reference sequence). CDR3 protein: CASSQELGQGQEQYF. DNA for the CDR3: TGTGCCAGCAGCCAAGAGCTGGGACAGGGGCAGGAGCAGTACTTC.

This clone was detected a few times. The V and J genes are TRBV7-2 and TRBJ2-7; 11 positions agree with TRBD2. The length of the CDR3 is 15 residues. CDR1 SGHTA and CDR2 FQGNSA come from the germline V gene. The V segment lost 0 bases and the J segment 3 bases; nucleotides outside the gene matches: 1. CDR3 in amino acids: CASSLATSGSYEQYF. DNA of the CDR3: TGTGCCAGCAGCTTAGCAACTAGCGGGAGCTACGAGCAGTACTTC.

V usage is TRBV27 and J usage is TRBJ1-2, with D possibly matching TRBD1 (5 bases). Germline-derived CDR1 and CDR2 are MNHEY and SMNVEV (reference sequence). CDR3 length: 13 residues. Trimming left V 6 bases short and J 7 bases short, with 15 bases between. CDR3 loop: CASSSGTWAGYTF. The CDR3 nucleotides are TGTGCCAGCAGCTCCGGGACCTGGGCTGGCTACACCTTC.

This clone was picked up one time. CDR3 region: CSAQVLGELFF. In DNA, the CDR3 is TGCAGCGCCCAGGTTCTCGGGGAGCTGTTTTTT. V is TRBV29-1 and J is TRBJ2-2; D ambiguous. The CDR3 consists of 11 residues. CDR1 SQVTM and CDR2 ANQGSEA come from the germline V gene. The ends were cut back, 7 bases at V and 7 bases at J, with 10 bases in the middle.

This clone was seen only a few times. V usage is TRBV6-5 and J usage is TRBJ2-1; no firm D call. CDR3 length: 14 amino acids. CDR1 is MNHEY, CDR2 SVGAGI, per germline. V was cut by 3 bases and J by 0 bases, with 6 bases left in between. The CDR3 DNA reads TGTGCCAGCAGTTATTTGAGCTCCTACAATGAGCAGTTCTTC. Translating it yields CASSYLSSYNEQFF.

CDR3 loop: CASSNLRDRRAETQYF. The DNA for the CDR3 is TGTGCCAGCAGCAACCTCCGGGACAGGCGGGCAGAGACCCAGTACTTC. The chain recombines TRBV21-1 with TRBJ2-5; no DNA check was done on the table's D call, TRBD1. TRBV21-1 is labeled a pseudogene. The CDR3 spans 16 residues.

This clone was seen only once. The chain links TRBV6-2 or TRBV6-3 to TRBJ2-7; TRBD1 matches 7 bases. This CDR3 contains 15 residues. Germline values: CDR1 MNHEY, CDR2 SVGEGT. Trimming at V came to 2 bases and at J to 7 bases, leaving 11 bases not matched to a gene. CDR3 nucleotides: TGTGCCAGCAGTTACAGGGGGCTAGTCCTGAGAGAGCAGTACTTC. Residues: CASSYRGLVLREQYF.

The genes are TRBV28 and TRBJ1-1; possibly TRBD1 for D (6 bases). The CDR3 extends over 16 amino acids. Germline V gene lookup returns CDR1 MDHEN and CDR2 SYDVKM. V was pared by 1 base and J by 0 bases, with 12 bases between. The CDR3 loop is CASSLSGAQMNTEAFF. In nucleotides, the CDR3 is TGTGCCAGCAGTTTATCAGGGGCCCAAATGAACACTGAAGCTTTCTTT.

The rearrangement joins TRBV27 to TRBJ2-5; the match to TRBD2 covers 14 bases. V was clipped by 6 bases and J by 4 bases; unmatched bases: 22. CDR1 MNHEY and CDR2 SMNVEV come from the germline V gene (reference sequence). This CDR3 contains 21 residues. In DNA, the CDR3 is TGTGCCAGCAGACCGGGACTAGCGGGAGTACGGGTTGGGGTTCCAAGAGAGACCCAGTACTTC. Translation gives CASRPGLAGVRVGVPRETQYF.

The chain recombines TRBV10-1 with TRBJ1-5, with D perhaps TRBD1 (6 bases). CDR3 length equals 13 residues. The germline CDR1 and CDR2 sequences are WNHNN and SYGVQD (reference sequence). Trimming cost V 0 bases and J 6 bases, with 6 bases left between them. The DNA of the CDR3 is TGCGCCAGCAGTGAGTCAGGGGGTCAGCCCCAGCATTTT. Translating gives CASSESGGQPQHF.

The chain is built from TRBV29-1 and TRBJ2-7, with D possibly TRBD1 on 5 matching bases. The V end was cut by 1 base, the J end by 4 bases, with 8 bases between. Per germline, CDR1 SQVTM and CDR2 ANQGSEA. CDR3 length: 12 residues. CDR3 nucleotides: TGCAGCGTTGAAGGAGGACAATACGAGCAGTACTTC. This gives the protein CSVEGGQYEQYF.

The J gene is TRBJ1-5, the V gene TRBV19; D perhaps matches TRBD1 (6 bases). Per germline, CDR1 LNHDA and CDR2 SQIVND (reference sequence). The CDR3 sequence is 16 residues long. With 5 bases removed from V and 4 bases from J, the gap between germline ends came to 18 bases. The CDR3 DNA sequence: TGTGCCAGTAGTTCGGACAGCCCTACCCGTAATCAGCCCCAGCATTTT. It specifies CASSSDSPTRNQPQHF.

The rearrangement uses TRBV6-2 or TRBV6-3 and TRBJ2-1, with a tentative D call TRBD2 (5 bases). CDR1 and CDR2 from the germline V gene are MNHEY and SVGEGT. V was clipped by 3 bases and J by 2 bases, with 11 bases between them. The CDR3 covers 15 residues. The CDR3 nucleotides are TGTGCCAGCAGTTATGGAGCGGACGCCTACAATGAGCAGTTCTTC. It codes for CASSYGADAYNEQFF.

The genes are TRBV10-3 and TRBJ2-6; D call uncertain. CDR3 length: 15 amino acids. The V gene lost 3 bases and the J gene lost 0 bases, with 6 bases spanning the gap. Germline V gene data show CDR1 as ENHRY and CDR2 as SYGVKD. CDR3 sequence reads: CAISDVVSGANVLTF. The CDR3 nucleotides are TGTGCCATCAGTGACGTCGTCTCTGGGGCCAACGTCCTGACTTTC.